The entry below describes one TCR beta chain. This clone's antigen is unknown. No base quality values were provided; no much bigger clone lies one nucleotide off. One collaborating source in Seattle enrolled patients during active infection and followed them longitudinally through the course of disease. Each collaborating institution followed its own protocols to collect whole blood in K2EDTA tubes. For TCRbeta analysis, collaborators shipped samples as frozen whole blood, isolated PBMCs, or DNA extracted from either of those sample types. The data originate from a study of blood T cell repertoires in COVID-19 (dated by TCRdb to about 2020). Concerning the study at large: Collaborator samples came from the United States, Italy and Spain and covered acute and convalescent phases of COVID-19. The material from the prospective study consisted of cDNA or gDNA derived from T cells, B-cell-depleted T cells, or PBMCs. Subjects who had been exposed to COVID-19, were actively infected with it, or had recovered from it provided the deeply sampled blood TCRbeta repertoires that made up the dataset. A freely available public database, intended as a resource for researchers studying the immune response to SARS-CoV-2, is where the repertoires were released. The samples were drawn from two sources: the first 160 participants of the ongoing ImmuneRACE study, and about 1,300 subjects contributed by 6 global collaborators. The sample metadata nearly always contained a de-identified subject ID, COVID-19 status, age in years and sex. Where HLA class I and class II types were available, the types were taken from metadata supplied by the sample provider, not from assay-based typing.

Overall study outcomes, separate from this receptor: The quantity of clinical and demographic metadata differed by source and by participant and was supplied without curation.

TCRbeta CDR3 regions were amplified from genomic DNA using the immunoSEQ Assay, a bias-controlled multiplex PCR. From the authors' description of their analysis: The number of nucleated cells in each sample was estimated by amplification of reference gene primers within the assay. To quantify the absolute abundance of each unique TCRbeta CDR3 rearrangement, sequence reads were collapsed and filtered. For each sample, productive Simpson clonality was calculated as the square root of Simpson's diversity index over productive rearrangements. TCRdb mirrors the immuneACCESS table, restricted to in-frame sequences. Some clones are absent from its copies; in checked studies, under half trace to an unresolved V gene, and the reason for the others is unknown. The V and J calls and clone size were taken over from that table, and D and trimming were inferred from the DNA. This sample has roughly 100,000 clones in its table, and roughly 89% of those were observed once. Around 1.9% of the sample comes from the top ten.

The germline ends are 11 bases apart after V is trimmed by 3 bases and J by 1 base. CDR1 and CDR2 (SGHTS, YDEGEE) derive from the germline V gene. The CDR3 holds 16 amino acids from the cysteine to the phenylalanine. Of the read, only the CDR3 DNA is kept; its 48 bases are in frame from base 1. The sequenced material came from peripheral blood. Recombination connected TRBV5-8 to TRBJ2-6, with TRBD2 as a weak D call on 5 bases. The sequence derives from a woman in her 50s with COVID-19, enrolled during active disease. DNA sequence: TGTGCCAGCAGCTCCCGGGGTCCTTCTGGGGCCAACGTCCTGACTTTC. It is translated as CASSSRGPSGANVLTF.